Shown below are 6 T cell receptor beta chains from a single sample sequenced in a study of a mutant IDH1 vaccine in newly diagnosed glioma. Antigens for these TCRs are unknown. The assay was immunoSEQ multiplex PCR, and TCRdb's table has in-frame clones only and misses some. Of about 30,000 clones in the sample, about 85% were seen once. Indicated time point: week 23, last vaccination. Mutant IDH1 20-mer peptide, at 300 ug, made up each vaccine dose, with topical imiquimod. The starting material was PBMCs, obtained from a glioma patient whose treatment included an IDH1 peptide vaccine. The receptors derive from a woman under 30 with glioma.

The V call is TRBV6-5, the J call TRBJ1-5; D not certain. The V and J ends lost 5 bases and 2 bases respectively, with 7 bases between them. Germline values: CDR1 MNHEY, CDR2 SVGAGI. CDR3 length: 13 amino acids. The DNA for the CDR3 is TGTGCCAGCAGTCGCGTTGGCAATCAGCCCCAGCATTTT. Its protein is CASSRVGNQPQHF.

The rearrangement joins TRBV5-6 to TRBJ1-3, with D possibly matching TRBD1 (5 bases). The germline V gene has CDR1 SGHDT and CDR2 YYEEEE. This CDR3 spans 16 amino acids. V shed 0 bases and J shed 0 bases, with 10 bases lying between them. In DNA form, the CDR3 reads TGTGCCAGCAGCTTGGGGGGCGGATTCTCTGGAAACACCATATATTTT. It yields the protein CASSLGGGFSGNTIYF. Looking up the rest from reference TRBV5-6 and TRBJ1-3 gives the full variable domain: DAGVTQSPTHLIKTRGQQVTLRCSPKSGHDTVSWYQQALGQGPQFIFQYYEEEERQRGNFPDRFSGHQFPNYSSELNVNALLLGDSALYLCASSLGGGFSGNTIYFGEGSWLTVV.

This chain connects TRBV13 to TRBJ1-1, with D possibly matching TRBD1 (5 bases). CDR3 length equals 16 residues. The V end was cut by 4 bases, the J end by 3 bases, with 18 bases between. CDR1 and CDR2 (germline): PRHDT, FYEKMQ (reference sequence). The chain's CDR3 is CASSSRDAGGDTEAFF. For the CDR3, the DNA is TGTGCCAGCAGCTCCCGGGACGCGGGCGGTGACACTGAAGCTTTCTTT.

A few counts support this clone. The chain uses TRBV5-5 and TRBJ1-5, with D possibly being TRBD1 (5 bases). Germline V gene sequence: CDR1 SGHKS, CDR2 YYEKEE (reference sequence). V dropped 0 bases and J dropped 1 base, with 11 bases sitting between them. The CDR3 is 16 amino acids. DNA of the CDR3: TGTGCCAGCAGCTTGGGAGGGCAGGGAAGCAATCAGCCCCAGCATTTT. This translates into CASSLGGQGSNQPQHF. The variable domain in full, with the rest retrieved from reference TRBV5-5 and TRBJ1-5, is DAGVTQSPTHLIKTRGQQVTLRCSPISGHKSVSWYQQVLGQGPQFIFQYYEKEERGRGNFPDRFSARQFPNYSSELNVNALLLGDSALYLCASSLGGQGSNQPQHFGDGTRLSIL.

The chain joins TRBV15 to TRBJ2-7; weak D call: TRBD1 (7 bases). CDR3 length equals 14 residues. The V end lost 9 bases, the J end lost 6 bases, and 21 bases lay between the germline ends. Looked up from germline, CDR1 is LNHNV and CDR2 is YYDKDF (reference sequence). Here the CDR3 DNA reads TGTGCCACAAAAATTGCAGGGGGGCCCCCCGAGCAGTACTTC. It specifies CATKIAGGPPEQYF.

The chain employs TRBV4-3 and TRBJ1-4; perhaps TRBD1 as D (6 bases). The germline CDR1 and CDR2 sequences are LGHNA and YSLEER. The CDR3 length is 19 residues. The V and J ends lost 4 bases and 7 bases respectively, with 28 bases between them. As DNA, the CDR3 is TGCGCCAGCAGCCTTTCGGAGGTAGTACGGAACAGGGTTGGTGAAAAACTGTTTTTT. It yields the protein CASSLSEVVRNRVGEKLFF.